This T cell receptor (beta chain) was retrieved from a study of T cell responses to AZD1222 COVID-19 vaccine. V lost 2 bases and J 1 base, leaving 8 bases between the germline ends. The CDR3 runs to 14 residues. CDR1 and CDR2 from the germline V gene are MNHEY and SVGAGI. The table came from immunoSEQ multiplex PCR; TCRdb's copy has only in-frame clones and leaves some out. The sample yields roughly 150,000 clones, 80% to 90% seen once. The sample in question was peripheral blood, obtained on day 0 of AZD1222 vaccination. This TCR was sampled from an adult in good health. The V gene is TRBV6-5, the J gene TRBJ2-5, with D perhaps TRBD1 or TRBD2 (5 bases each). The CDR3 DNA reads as TGTGCCAGCAGTTACCGGGACCTCCAAGAGACCCAGTACTTC. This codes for CASSYRDLQETQYF.